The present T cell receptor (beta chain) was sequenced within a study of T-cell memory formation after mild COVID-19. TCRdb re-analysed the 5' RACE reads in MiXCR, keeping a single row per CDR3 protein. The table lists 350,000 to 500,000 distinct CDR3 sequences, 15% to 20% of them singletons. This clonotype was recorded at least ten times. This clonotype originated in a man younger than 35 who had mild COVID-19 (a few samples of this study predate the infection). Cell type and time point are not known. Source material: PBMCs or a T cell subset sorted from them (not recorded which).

This chain's CDR3 is CASSEVSDTQYF. Written as DNA, the CDR3 is TGTGCCAGCAGTGAAGTTTCAGATACGCAGTATTTT. The chain employs TRBV2 and TRBJ2-3; D is unclear. This CDR3 region has 12 residues. V lost 1 base, J lost 4 bases, and 3 bases lay in between. Per the germline V gene, CDR1 is SNHLY and CDR2 is FYNNEI.